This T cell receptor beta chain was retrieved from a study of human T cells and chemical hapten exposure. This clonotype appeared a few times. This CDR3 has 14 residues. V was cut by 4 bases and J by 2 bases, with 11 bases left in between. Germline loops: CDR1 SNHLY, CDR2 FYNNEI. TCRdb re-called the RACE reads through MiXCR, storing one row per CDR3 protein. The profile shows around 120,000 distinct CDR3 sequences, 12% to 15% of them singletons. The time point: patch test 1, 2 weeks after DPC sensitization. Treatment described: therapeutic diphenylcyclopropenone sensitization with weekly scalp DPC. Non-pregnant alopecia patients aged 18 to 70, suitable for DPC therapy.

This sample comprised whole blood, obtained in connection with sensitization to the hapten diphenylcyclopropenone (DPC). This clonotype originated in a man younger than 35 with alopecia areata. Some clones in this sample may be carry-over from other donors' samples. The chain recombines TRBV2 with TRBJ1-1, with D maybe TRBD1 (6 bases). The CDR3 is CASSVGQPNTEAFF. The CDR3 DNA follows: TGTGCCAGCAGTGTGGGACAACCTAACACTGAAGCTTTCTTT.